This entry lists 27 T cell receptor beta chains sequenced from one sample in a study of cytomegalovirus exposure and HLA in healthy donors (dated by TCRdb to 2016 to 2017). Libraries were prepared through the immunoSEQ multiplex PCR assay. A mixture of 60 forward primers for TCR Vbeta segments and 13 reverse primers for TCR Jbeta segments was used in the multiplex PCR. The source is immuneACCESS, and TCRdb retained only in-frame sequences with V and J called. Part of the clones is not carried over; for the studies checked, unresolved V genes explain less than half of this, and the remainder is unexplained. This sample's table carries 160,000 or so clones. 2.1% of the sample belongs to the ten largest clones. The specimen sequenced was PBMCs. The receptors shown here come from a young man in good health and CMV-seronegative.

The rearrangement joins TRBV7-2 to TRBJ2-1; 8 nucleotides line up with TRBD2. The CDR3 extends over 15 amino acids. V lost 4 bases to trimming and J lost 5 bases; unmatched junction nucleotides: 7. Germline CDR1 is SGHTA and CDR2 is FQGNSA. The CDR3 coding sequence is TGTGCCAGCAGCTCCGGGGGGGGGAGACACAATGAGCAGTTCTTC. This encodes CASSSGGGRHNEQFF.

The chain has TRBV5-1 and TRBJ2-5; 9 nucleotides match TRBD1. The CDR3 is made up of 13 amino acids. Germline lookup yields CDR1 SGHRS and CDR2 YFSETQ. Germline trimming cut 7 bases from V and 2 bases from J; bases unmatched to any gene: 3. The CDR3 here is CASCGQGQETQYF. The CDR3 DNA reads as TGCGCCAGCTGCGGACAGGGGCAAGAGACCCAGTACTTC. The variable domain in full, completed from reference TRBV5-1 and TRBJ2-5, reads KAGVTQTPRYLIKTRGQQVTLSCSPISGHRSVSWYQQTPGQGLQFLFEYFSETQRNKGNFPGRFSGRQFSNSRSEMNVSTLELGDSALYLCASCGQGQETQYFGPGTRLLVL.

The chain links TRBV7-2 to TRBJ2-7, with TRBD1 matching 10 bases. From germline, CDR1 is SGHTA and CDR2 FQGNSA. V shed 6 bases, J shed 0 bases, and the junction held 8 bases outside the gene matches. The CDR3 runs to 16 residues. CDR3 bases: TGTGCCAGCAGTCGTGGACAGGGGGTGGCCTCCTACGAGCAGTACTTC. It yields the protein CASSRGQGVASYEQYF.

This chain links TRBV7-2 with TRBJ1-5; D unclear. Germline V gene data show CDR1 as SGHTA and CDR2 as FQGNSA. V lost 3 bases, J lost 2 bases, and 8 bases lay in between. The CDR3 has 14 residues. The CDR3 loop is CASSFYSRNQPQHF. In DNA, the CDR3 is TGTGCCAGCAGCTTCTACAGTCGCAATCAGCCCCAGCATTTT. The full variable domain, with the rest looked up from reference TRBV7-2 and TRBJ1-5, is GAGVSQSPSNKVTEKGKDVELRCDPISGHTALYWYRQSLGQGLEFLIYFQGNSAPDKSGLPSDRFSAERTGGSVSTLTIQRTQQEDSAVYLCASSFYSRNQPQHFGDGTRLSIL.

The rearrangement joins TRBV6-4 to TRBJ2-7; D might be TRBD1 (6 bases). CDR3 size: 14 residues. The germline gives CDR1 MRHNA, CDR2 SNTAGT. V lost 4 bases to trimming and J lost 6 bases, with 16 bases between them. In nucleotides, the CDR3 is TGTGCCAGCAGTGTCCTACAGGGTGTAGGCGAGCAGTACTTC. Protein product: CASSVLQGVGEQYF.

The chain recombines TRBV5-1 with TRBJ1-4, with 7 positions matching TRBD1. Germline loops: CDR1 SGHRS, CDR2 YFSETQ. There are 15 residues in the CDR3. V lost 7 bases, J lost 3 bases, and 9 bases stayed unmatched. CDR3 sequence reads: CASRNLQGSNEKLFF. The CDR3 nucleotides are TGCGCCAGCCGAAATCTACAGGGGTCTAATGAAAAACTGTTTTTT.

V gene TRBV18 combines with J gene TRBJ1-2, with TRBD1 matching over 9 bases. This CDR3 has 16 amino acids. Unmatched junction bases numbered 10, after V lost 6 bases and J lost 2 bases. Per germline, CDR1 KGHSH and CDR2 LQKENI. CDR3 sequence (DNA): TGTGCCAGCTCTCTCAACGGACAGGGGACGAACTATGGCTACACCTTC. Its translation: CASSLNGQGTNYGYTF.

The chain has TRBV5-5 and TRBJ2-1; TRBD2 agrees at 9 bases. The V and J ends lost 4 bases and 0 bases, in that order; junction bases with no gene match: 2. This CDR3 comprises 15 residues. CDR1 SGHKS and CDR2 YYEKEE come from the germline V gene (reference sequence). The CDR3 DNA reads as TGTGCCAGCAGCCTGACTAGCGGCTCCTACAATGAGCAGTTCTTC. It encodes CASSLTSGSYNEQFF.

J is TRBJ2-5 and V is TRBV5-1; 8 nucleotides match TRBD1. V was clipped by 4 bases and J by 5 bases; unmatched bases: 13. CDR3 length: 16 residues. Germline CDR1 reads SGHRS; CDR2 reads YFSETQ. The CDR3 DNA is TGCGCCAGCAGCCCTCCGACAGGGGCCGTTATGGAGACCCAGTACTTC. Translation: CASSPPTGAVMETQYF.

The chain couples TRBV27 to TRBJ1-5; TRBD1 might be the D (6 bases). Germline V gives CDR1 MNHEY, CDR2 SMNVEV (reference sequence). The germline V and J ends were trimmed by 5 bases and 0 bases, with 11 bases remaining between them. The CDR3 totals 15 residues. In nucleotides, the CDR3 is TGTGCCAGCAGTCCGACAGGCTATAGCAATCAGCCCCAGCATTTT. It specifies CASSPTGYSNQPQHF.

This sequence joins TRBV5-1 and TRBJ1-2; 9 bases map to TRBD1. Germline loops: CDR1 SGHRS, CDR2 YFSETQ. CDR3 length equals 14 residues. V was clipped by 4 bases and J by 7 bases; unmatched bases: 8. The CDR3 loop is CASSIGTGKVGYTF. The CDR3 region has the DNA TGCGCCAGCAGCATCGGGACAGGGAAGGTTGGCTACACCTTC.

The CDR3 sequence is CASTSGTSGSNEQFF. The CDR3 DNA reads TGTGCCAGCACGTCCGGGACTAGCGGGAGCAATGAGCAGTTCTTC. J is TRBJ2-1 and V is TRBV2; 14 positions match TRBD2. CDR3 length: 15 residues. The V gene end was trimmed by 7 bases and the J gene end by 6 bases; junction bases not matched to a gene: 5. Germline V gene lookup returns CDR1 SNHLY and CDR2 FYNNEI.

The rearrangement links TRBV27 to TRBJ2-1; the D gene is possibly TRBD2 (6 bases). Germline V gene lookup returns CDR1 MNHEY and CDR2 SMNVEV (reference sequence). V was pared by 3 bases and J by 4 bases, with 10 bases between. This CDR3 region has 14 residues. The CDR3 DNA reads as TGTGCCAGCAGTTTTTTAGCGGCATACAATGAGCAGTTCTTC. The encoded protein is CASSFLAAYNEQFF.

CDR3 bases: TGTGCCAGCAGCACTACGACTAGCGGGAGGGCCCGGGAGACCCAGTACTTC. Translating it yields CASSTTTSGRARETQYF. The chain carries TRBV5-4 and TRBJ2-5; TRBD2 aligns across 14 bases. Germline CDR1 reads SGHNT; CDR2 reads YYREEE (reference sequence). The CDR3 is 17 amino acids. Losses at the gene ends were 4 bases for V and 5 bases for J; bases not matched to a gene: 10.

The rearrangement joins TRBV5-1 to TRBJ2-7; D perhaps matches TRBD2 (5 bases). V lost 3 bases to trimming and J lost 4 bases, with 23 bases between them. From germline, CDR1 is SGHRS and CDR2 YFSETQ. The CDR3 is 17 amino acids. CDR3 sequence: CASSWTDRGNPEYEQYF. The CDR3 coding sequence is TGCGCCAGCAGCTGGACGGACCGGGGTAATCCCGAGTACGAGCAGTACTTC.

The genes are TRBV6-5 and TRBJ2-5; D possibly corresponds to TRBD2 (7 bases). The CDR3 runs to 16 residues. Germline V lookup: CDR1 MNHEY, CDR2 SVGAGI. V lost 2 bases, J lost 2 bases, and 15 bases lay in between. CDR3 loop: CASSYGIGGAQETQYF. Written as DNA, the CDR3 is TGTGCCAGCAGTTACGGAATAGGGGGGGCGCAAGAGACCCAGTACTTC.

The chain couples TRBV4-3 to TRBJ2-1, with 8 bases identical to TRBD2. This CDR3 comprises 21 residues. Looked up from germline, CDR1 is LGHNA and CDR2 is YSLEER. J was trimmed by 3 bases and V by 1 base; bases with no gene match: 20. CDR3 region: CASSQVFAAGRLAGSYNEQFF. The CDR3 DNA sequence: TGCGCCAGCAGCCAAGTTTTCGCCGCAGGCAGGCTAGCGGGCAGCTACAATGAGCAGTTCTTC.

The gene calls are TRBV6-5 and TRBJ2-5, with TRBD2 as a possible D gene (5 bases). CDR3 length equals 14 residues. CDR1 is MNHEY, CDR2 SVGAGI, per germline. V lost 2 bases and J lost 1, with 8 bases in between. CDR3 coding DNA: TGTGCCAGCAGTTACCGGGAAGTCCAAGAGACCCAGTACTTC. It yields the protein CASSYREVQETQYF.

J is TRBJ1-1 and V is TRBV9, with D unresolved. The CDR3 spans 16 residues. Germline CDR1 SGDLS, CDR2 YYNGEE. V lost 0 bases and J 4 bases, leaving 16 bases between the germline ends. This CDR3 is CASSVAPSVGGTEAFF. The CDR3 DNA reads as TGTGCCAGCAGCGTAGCCCCTAGTGTCGGTGGCACTGAAGCTTTCTTT.

The chain combines TRBV4-3 with TRBJ2-5; 7 bases align to TRBD1. The J call is in doubt because the DNA end fits TRBJ2-7 better. The germline V gene encodes CDR1 LGHNA and CDR2 YSLEER. CDR3 length equals 17 residues. The CDR3 nucleotides read TGCGCCAGCAGCCAAGACGAGGGACAGAGCTACGCCTACGAGCAGTACTTC. It yields the protein CASSQDEGQSYAYEQYF.

The chain joins TRBV4-1 to TRBJ2-3; 8 bases line up with TRBD1. From germline, CDR1 is MGHRA and CDR2 YSYEKL. The CDR3 loop spans 15 amino acids. Trimming took 6 bases from V and 1 from J; bases not matched to a gene: 6. The CDR3 region is CASSFPGQGTDTQYF. The CDR3, as DNA: TGCGCCAGCAGTTTCCCGGGACAGGGCACAGATACGCAGTATTTT.

J is TRBJ2-3 and V is TRBV18; a possible D gene is TRBD2 (6 bases). Trimming left V 0 bases short and J 0 bases short, with 13 bases between. This CDR3 contains 17 residues. Per germline, CDR1 KGHSH and CDR2 LQKENI. The CDR3, as DNA: TGTGCCAGCTCACCACCGGGACTCTATAGGAGCACAGATACGCAGTATTTT. Amino acid sequence: CASSPPGLYRSTDTQYF.

The CDR3 spells CAWSERETNTGELFF. The CDR3 DNA sequence: TGTGCCTGGAGTGAGCGGGAGACGAACACCGGGGAGCTGTTTTTT. The V gene is TRBV30, the J gene TRBJ2-2; 8 nucleotides match TRBD2. The V and J ends lost 1 base and 0 bases, in that order; junction bases with no gene match: 1. This CDR3 spans 15 amino acids. The germline V gene encodes CDR1 GTSNPN and CDR2 SVGIG (reference sequence).

The chain uses TRBV6-5 and TRBJ1-1, with 11 nucleotides matching TRBD1. Germline values: CDR1 MNHEY, CDR2 SVGAGI. V shed 4 bases and J 3 bases; nucleotides not matched to a gene: 4. The CDR3 consists of 15 residues. This chain's CDR3 is CASSSGQGAHTEAFF. CDR3 nucleotides: TGTGCCAGCAGTTCCGGACAGGGGGCGCACACTGAAGCTTTCTTT.

The gene calls are TRBV7-8 and TRBJ1-5; TRBD1 matches at 9 bases. With V trimmed by 2 bases and J by 3 bases, 2 bases remained unmatched. Germline V gene lookup returns CDR1 SGHVS and CDR2 FQNEAQ. The CDR3 sequence is 15 residues long. This CDR3 is CASSLTGGVNQPQHF. In DNA, the CDR3 is TGTGCCAGCAGCTTAACAGGGGGCGTCAATCAGCCCCAGCATTTT.

As concerns this clone: Sequence at one end of the junction differs from germline and may be a read error. The chain employs TRBV6-1 and TRBJ1-5; 7 bases are a match to TRBD1. The germline V gene has CDR1 MNHNS and CDR2 SASEGT. The CDR3 loop spans 16 amino acids. The chain's CDR3 is CASSGGQVGRNPPQHF. The CDR3 region has the DNA TGTGCCAGCAGTGGAGGACAGGTCGGAAGGAATCCGCCCCAGCATTTT.

The chain joins TRBV27 to TRBJ1-2, with 11 bases fitting TRBD1. This CDR3 spans 17 amino acids. Germline loops: CDR1 MNHEY, CDR2 SMNVEV (reference sequence). The V gene end was trimmed by 4 bases and the J gene end by 5 bases; junction bases not matched to a gene: 12. Here the CDR3 DNA reads TGTGCCAGCAGTTCGAGGACAGGGGGCAGGTTAGGGTATGGCTACACCTTC. Translating it yields CASSSRTGGRLGYGYTF.